A selection of T cell receptor beta chains follows, all from one sample in a study of cytomegalovirus exposure and HLA in healthy donors. The repertoire was sequenced with immunoSEQ multiplex PCR; TCRdb's copy has only in-frame clones and lacks some. The sample has 70,000 to 90,000 clones; 63% are singletons. The sequenced sample consisted of PBMCs. Receptor source: a woman aged 40 to 55 in good health and CMV-seropositive. CDR3s include the opening cysteine and the closing phenylalanine or tryptophan. D genes are given only for firm matches. Clone size is given for some rows only: seen once, a few or many times, or a class if the clone is expanded.

cdr3_length,j_call,v_call,d_call,clone_size,cdr3_nt,cdr3_aa
16,TRBJ2-1,TRBV5-6,TRBD2,NA,TGTGCCAGCAGTCTCGGGACTAGCGGGACTTACAATGAGCAGTTCTTC,CASSLGTSGTYNEQFF
17,TRBJ2-5,TRBV4-1,TRBD2,NA,TGCGCCAGCAGCGCACTTCACCGGGAGGGCCGATGGGAGACCCAGTACTTC,CASSALHREGRWETQYF
14,TRBJ2-3,TRBV27,NA,NA,TGTGCCAGCAGTTTAAGTCAGAGCACAGATACGCAGTATTTT,CASSLSQSTDTQYF
15,TRBJ2-1,TRBV29-1,TRBD1,once,TGCAGCGGGCAGACAGGGGCCAGCTCCTACAATGAGCAGTTCTTC,CSGQTGASSYNEQFF
15,TRBJ1-1,TRBV16,NA,NA,TGTGCCAGCAGCTATCCAGGGACATTGAACACTGAAGCTTTCTTT,CASSYPGTLNTEAFF
14,TRBJ2-1,TRBV5-1,NA,NA,TGCGCCAGCAGCACACAGGGAGTTACGAATGAGCAGTTCTTC,CASSTQGVTNEQFF
15,TRBJ2-1,TRBV28,TRBD2,NA,TGTGCCAGCAGTCTCACTAGCGGGAGGTTAAATGAGCAGTTCTTC,CASSLTSGRLNEQFF
16,TRBJ2-7,TRBV28,TRBD1,NA,TGTGCCAGCACCAACCAAAGGACAGGGACTTATCCTGGGGAGTACTTC,CASTNQRTGTYPGEYF
13,TRBJ1-2,TRBV30,NA,few,TGTGCTAAAAACCGCAGGTTTGGATATGGCTACACCTTC,CAKNRRFGYGYTF
18,TRBJ2-1,TRBV4-3,TRBD1,once,TGCGCCAGCAGCCAGGATGCGGCCCGGGACAGGGGGACCAATGAGCAGTTCTTC,CASSQDAARDRGTNEQFF
15,TRBJ1-5,TRBV28,NA,NA,TGTGCCAGCAGTGCCGGGACTCCGGAGGATCAGCCCCAGCATTTT,CASSAGTPEDQPQHF
13,TRBJ2-1,TRBV7-7,NA,NA,TGTGCCAGCAGCCTGGACAGCTACAATGAGCAGTTCTTC,CASSLDSYNEQFF